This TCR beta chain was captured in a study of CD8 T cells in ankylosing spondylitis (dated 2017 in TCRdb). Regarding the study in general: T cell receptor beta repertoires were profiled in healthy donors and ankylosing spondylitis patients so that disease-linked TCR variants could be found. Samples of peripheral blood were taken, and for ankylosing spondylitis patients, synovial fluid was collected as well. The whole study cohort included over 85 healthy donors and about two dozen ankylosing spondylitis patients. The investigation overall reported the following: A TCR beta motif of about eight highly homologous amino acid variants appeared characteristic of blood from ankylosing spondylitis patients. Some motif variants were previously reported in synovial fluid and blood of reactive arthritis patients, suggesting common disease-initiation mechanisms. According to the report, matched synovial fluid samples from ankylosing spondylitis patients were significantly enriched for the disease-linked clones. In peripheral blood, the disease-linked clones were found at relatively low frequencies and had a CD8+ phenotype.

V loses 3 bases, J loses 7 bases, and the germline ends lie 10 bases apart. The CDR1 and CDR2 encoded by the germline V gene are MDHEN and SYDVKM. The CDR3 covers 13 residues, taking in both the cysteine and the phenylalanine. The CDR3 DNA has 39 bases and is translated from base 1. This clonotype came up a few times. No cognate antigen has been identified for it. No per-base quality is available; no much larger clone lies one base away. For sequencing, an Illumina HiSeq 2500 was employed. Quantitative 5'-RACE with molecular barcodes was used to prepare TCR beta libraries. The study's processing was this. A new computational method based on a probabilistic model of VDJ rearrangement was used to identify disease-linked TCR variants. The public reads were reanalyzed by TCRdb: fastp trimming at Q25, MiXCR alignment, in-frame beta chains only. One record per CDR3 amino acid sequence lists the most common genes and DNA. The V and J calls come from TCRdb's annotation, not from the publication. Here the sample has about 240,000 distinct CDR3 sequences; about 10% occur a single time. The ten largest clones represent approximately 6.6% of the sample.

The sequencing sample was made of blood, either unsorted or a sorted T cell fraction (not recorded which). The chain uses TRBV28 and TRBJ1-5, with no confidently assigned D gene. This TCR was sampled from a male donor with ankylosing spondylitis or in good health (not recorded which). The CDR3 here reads CASSLEGWQPQHF. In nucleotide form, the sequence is TGTGCCAGCAGTTTGGAGGGTTGGCAGCCCCAGCATTTT.